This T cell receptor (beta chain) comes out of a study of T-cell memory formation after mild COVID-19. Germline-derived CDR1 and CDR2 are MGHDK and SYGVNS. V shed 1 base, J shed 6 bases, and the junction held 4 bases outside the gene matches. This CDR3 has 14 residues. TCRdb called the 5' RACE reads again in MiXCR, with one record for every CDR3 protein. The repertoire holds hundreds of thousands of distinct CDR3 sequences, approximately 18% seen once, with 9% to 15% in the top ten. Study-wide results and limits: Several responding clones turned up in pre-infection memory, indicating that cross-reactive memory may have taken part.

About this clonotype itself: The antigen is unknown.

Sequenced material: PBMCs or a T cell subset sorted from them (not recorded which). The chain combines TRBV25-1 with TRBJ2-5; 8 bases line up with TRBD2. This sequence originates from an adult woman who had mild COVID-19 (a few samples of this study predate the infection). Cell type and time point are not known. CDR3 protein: CASSESGGAQTQYF. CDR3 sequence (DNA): TGTGCCAGCAGTGAATCCGGGGGGGCGCAGACCCAGTACTTC.